The text below deals with one TCR beta chain. Trimming at V came to 4 bases and at J to 4 bases, leaving 5 bases not matched to a gene. In germline, CDR1 is SGHDN, CDR2 FVKESK. The CDR3 loop spans 14 amino acids. These data come from a study of cytomegalovirus exposure and HLA in healthy donors. The PCR employed 60 Vbeta primers together with 13 Jbeta primers. Method: immunoSEQ multiplex PCR; TCRdb's copy keeps in-frame clones and lacks some. The sample holds approximately 150,000 clones, more than 60% seen once. This receptor was identified in a female donor in good health and CMV-seronegative. The chain uses TRBV14 and TRBJ1-2, with 8 bases fitting TRBD1. Material: PBMCs. CDR3 protein: CASSRRTGSYGYTF. The CDR3 DNA reads as TGTGCCAGCAGCCGCAGGACAGGGAGCTATGGCTACACCTTC.